This TCR beta chain was found in a study of T cells and Merkel cell carcinoma outcomes. As for this clone: The antigen remains undetermined.

This CDR3 is 13 amino acids long. Germline V gene lookup returns CDR1 SGHRS and CDR2 YFSETQ. Trimming cost V 1 base and J 2 bases, with 5 bases left between them. TCRdb's table, derived via immunoSEQ multiplex PCR, lists solely in-frame clones and lacks some. The sample has 13,000 to 15,000 clones; roughly 92% are singletons. General study findings and limits: Repertoire plus T-cell density reportedly predicted Merkel cell carcinoma outcomes.

V gene TRBV5-1 combines with J gene TRBJ2-3; no definite D call. This clonotype originated in a human donor with Merkel cell carcinoma. Sequenced sample: tumor tissue from Merkel cell carcinoma. The CDR3 is CASSLRYTDTQYF. CDR3 coding DNA: TGCGCCAGCAGCTTGAGGTACACAGATACGCAGTATTTT.